This TCR beta chain was documented in a study of blood T cell repertoires in COVID-19. Study context: COVID-19 samples from acute and convalescent phases originated in the United States, Italy and Spain. From T cells, B-cell-depleted T cells, or PBMCs came the material, which was cDNA or gDNA.

CDR1 and CDR2 from the germline V gene are SGHRS and YFSETQ. Unmatched junction bases numbered 2, after V lost 4 bases and J lost 1 base. The CDR3 covers 14 residues. This clone was recorded many times. In the authors' workflow: Amplification from reference gene primers served as the basis for estimated nucleated cell counts. Some clones are missing from TCRdb's copy, which holds only in-frame ones; the method was immunoSEQ multiplex PCR. V and J calls and clone size are those listed in that table; D and trimming were worked out from the DNA. The sample has around 120,000 clones, 90% seen once. The clonotype was recovered from a human donor with active COVID-19. The donor label of this sample is uncertain. The chain links TRBV5-1 to TRBJ1-2; TRBD1 matches 9 bases. Sequencing was carried out using peripheral blood. The chain's CDR3 is CASSATGGNYGYTF. CDR3 coding DNA: TGCGCCAGCAGCGCGACAGGGGGTAACTATGGCTACACCTTC.